A selection of T cell receptor beta chains follows, all from one sample in a study of blood T cell repertoires in COVID-19. The assay was immunoSEQ multiplex PCR, and TCRdb's table has in-frame clones only and misses some. The repertoire has about 410,000 clones, 70% to 90% of them found once; the top ten carry around 1.5%. The sample was peripheral blood. All receptors come from a woman between 35 and 50 years old with COVID-19, enrolled during active disease. Both conserved end residues are part of each CDR3. The order of the fields is CDR3 DNA, CDR3 protein, clone size, V gene, J gene, D gene. The D gene is left open where the match is weak. A clone size is listed for some rows: how often the clone was seen (once, few, many), or a class if it is expanded.

CDR3 DNA: TGCGCCAGCAGTGAGTCTTGTCGACCCACCGGGACAACTAACTATGGCTACACCTTC
CDR3 protein: CASSESCRPTGTTNYGYTF
clone size: -
V gene: TRBV10-2
J gene: TRBJ1-2
D gene: -

CDR3 DNA: TGTGCCAGTAGTACTGACAGGGAGAATTCACCCCTCCACTTT
CDR3 protein: CASSTDRENSPLHF
clone size: -
V gene: TRBV19
J gene: TRBJ1-6
D gene: TRBD1

CDR3 DNA: TGTGCCAGCAGCCCACCGGGACTAGCGGGAGGGCCCAAGAGTGCGGATACGCAGTATTTT
CDR3 protein: CASSPPGLAGGPKSADTQYF
clone size: -
V gene: TRBV9
J gene: TRBJ2-3
D gene: TRBD2

CDR3 DNA: TGTGCCAGCAGTCGGGATCAGCCCCAGCATTTT
CDR3 protein: CASSRDQPQHF
clone size: -
V gene: TRBV2
J gene: TRBJ1-5
D gene: -

CDR3 DNA: TGTGCCAGCAGCCGAGACGGGGAGCAGTTCTTC
CDR3 protein: CASSRDGEQFF
clone size: -
V gene: TRBV7-3
J gene: TRBJ2-1
D gene: -

CDR3 DNA: TGTGCCACCAGCAGAGATATGAGGTTGGGCACTGAAGCTTTCTTT
CDR3 protein: CATSRDMRLGTEAFF
clone size: -
V gene: TRBV15
J gene: TRBJ1-1
D gene: -

CDR3 DNA: TGCGCCAGCAGCTTGGACTGGCTAGTCGTCAATGAGCAGTTCTTC
CDR3 protein: CASSLDWLVVNEQFF
clone size: -
V gene: TRBV5-1
J gene: TRBJ2-1
D gene: -

CDR3 DNA: TGCGCCAGCAGCCGGTATACAGGGGCCGGGGACTATGGCTACACCTTC
CDR3 protein: CASSRYTGAGDYGYTF
clone size: -
V gene: TRBV4-3
J gene: TRBJ1-2
D gene: TRBD1

CDR3 DNA: TGCGCCAGCAGCCAACGAGAGGACAGGGCAGGGGCCAACGTCCTGACTTTC
CDR3 protein: CASSQREDRAGANVLTF
clone size: -
V gene: TRBV4-1
J gene: TRBJ2-6
D gene: TRBD1

CDR3 DNA: TGTGCCAGCAGGGGGACCGGGGAGCTGTTTTTT
CDR3 protein: CASRGTGELFF
clone size: few
V gene: TRBV19
J gene: TRBJ2-2
D gene: TRBD1

CDR3 DNA: TGTGCCACCATACATTACGGGAGGGGCGGAGGAGGCGAAAAACTGTTTTTT
CDR3 protein: CATIHYGRGGGGEKLFF
clone size: -
V gene: TRBV15
J gene: TRBJ1-4
D gene: -

CDR3 DNA: TGTGCCTGGGGACAGGGTTCGGCTGGAAACACCATATATTTT
CDR3 protein: CAWGQGSAGNTIYF
clone size: -
V gene: TRBV30
J gene: TRBJ1-3
D gene: TRBD1

CDR3 DNA: TGTGCCAGCAGTTACTCCAGCAGGGGGCGCGAAAAACTGTTTTTT
CDR3 protein: CASSYSSRGREKLFF
clone size: -
V gene: TRBV6-5
J gene: TRBJ1-4
D gene: TRBD1

CDR3 DNA: TGTGCCAGCTCACGGAGGAGTTTGGACAGTGCGTTCTACGAGCAGTACTTC
CDR3 protein: CASSRRSLDSAFYEQYF
clone size: -
V gene: TRBV18
J gene: TRBJ2-7
D gene: -

CDR3 DNA: TGTGCCAGCAGATCGGACAGGGGGAGAAATGAAAAACTGTTTTTT
CDR3 protein: CASRSDRGRNEKLFF
clone size: -
V gene: TRBV7-2
J gene: TRBJ1-4
D gene: TRBD1

CDR3 DNA: TGTGCCAGCAGCCACGACAGGGGCGAGCAGTACTTC
CDR3 protein: CASSHDRGEQYF
clone size: -
V gene: TRBV7-3
J gene: TRBJ2-7
D gene: TRBD1

CDR3 DNA: TGCAGCGTTGGGGGACAGGGTGGTGACACTGAAGCTTTCTTT
CDR3 protein: CSVGGQGGDTEAFF
clone size: -
V gene: TRBV29-1
J gene: TRBJ1-1
D gene: TRBD1

CDR3 DNA: TGTGCCAGCAGCCCGAGACCACATCAACGGGACAGGGAAAGGTCACCCCTCCACTTT
CDR3 protein: CASSPRPHQRDRERSPLHF
clone size: -
V gene: TRBV9
J gene: TRBJ1-6
D gene: TRBD1

CDR3 DNA: TGTGCCAGCAGCTTACCTCAGGGGCGTCCGGGCGGCTACACCTTC
CDR3 protein: CASSLPQGRPGGYTF
clone size: -
V gene: TRBV7-2
J gene: TRBJ1-2
D gene: -

CDR3 DNA: TGTGCCACCAGCAGAGAGGATACGCGGGGGGAGCTGTTTTTT
CDR3 protein: CATSREDTRGELFF
clone size: -
V gene: TRBV15
J gene: TRBJ2-2
D gene: -

CDR3 DNA: TGTGCCAGCCTCCGGAGGGGACAGGGTGTAAGTCAGCCCCAGCATTTT
CDR3 protein: CASLRRGQGVSQPQHF
clone size: -
V gene: TRBV28
J gene: TRBJ1-5
D gene: TRBD1

CDR3 DNA: TGTGCCAGCAGCTTAGAATCCGGTACGGCCGGGGAGCTGTTTTTT
CDR3 protein: CASSLESGTAGELFF
clone size: -
V gene: TRBV7-9
J gene: TRBJ2-2
D gene: -

CDR3 DNA: TGTGCCAGCAGTCCCCGGGAGGGGGTATCCTACAATGAGCAGTTCTTC
CDR3 protein: CASSPREGVSYNEQFF
clone size: -
V gene: TRBV28
J gene: TRBJ2-1
D gene: TRBD2

CDR3 DNA: TGTGCCAGCAGTTTATCCGTCCGGGACAGGGGTAACTATGGCTACACCTTC
CDR3 protein: CASSLSVRDRGNYGYTF
clone size: -
V gene: TRBV27
J gene: TRBJ1-2
D gene: TRBD1

CDR3 DNA: TGTGCCAGTAGTTACCGGGACACCAATCAGCCCCAGCATTTT
CDR3 protein: CASSYRDTNQPQHF
clone size: many
V gene: TRBV19
J gene: TRBJ1-5
D gene: -

CDR3 DNA: TGTGCCATCAGTGAGGGGACAGCACTTAACTATGGCTACACCTTC
CDR3 protein: CAISEGTALNYGYTF
clone size: -
V gene: TRBV10-3
J gene: TRBJ1-2
D gene: TRBD1

CDR3 DNA: TGTGCCAGCAGCGTAGTCGGTGGAAACACCATATATTTT
CDR3 protein: CASSVVGGNTIYF
clone size: -
V gene: TRBV9
J gene: TRBJ1-3
D gene: -

CDR3 DNA: TGTGCCAGCAGCCAAAGGGGCCCGCGTCATCAGCCCCAGCATTTT
CDR3 protein: CASSQRGPRHQPQHF
clone size: -
V gene: TRBV14
J gene: TRBJ1-5
D gene: -

CDR3 DNA: TGTGCCAGCATTTCGTCGTCTGGAAACACCATATATTTT
CDR3 protein: CASISSSGNTIYF
clone size: -
V gene: TRBV27
J gene: TRBJ1-3
D gene: -

CDR3 DNA: TGTGCCAGCAGCCGATATCACCCGGGACAGGGGGCCTACAATGAGCAGTTCTTC
CDR3 protein: CASSRYHPGQGAYNEQFF
clone size: -
V gene: TRBV11-2
J gene: TRBJ2-1
D gene: TRBD1

CDR3 DNA: TGTGCCAGCAGTTCACAGGGGGCTCTTTTTGGCTACACCTTC
CDR3 protein: CASSSQGALFGYTF
clone size: -
V gene: TRBV28
J gene: TRBJ1-2
D gene: TRBD1

CDR3 DNA: TGTGCCAGCAGTTTACCACAGGGCTCTGGGGCCAACGTCCTGACTTTC
CDR3 protein: CASSLPQGSGANVLTF
clone size: -
V gene: TRBV28
J gene: TRBJ2-6
D gene: -

CDR3 DNA: TGTGCCAGCTCACCAACGGGGGGGAATAGCTATGGCTACACCTTC
CDR3 protein: CASSPTGGNSYGYTF
clone size: -
V gene: TRBV18
J gene: TRBJ1-2
D gene: -

CDR3 DNA: TGTGCCTGGAGTGGAAACGGAGCCGGGGGGGAAAAACTGTTTTTT
CDR3 protein: CAWSGNGAGGEKLFF
clone size: -
V gene: TRBV30
J gene: TRBJ1-4
D gene: -

CDR3 DNA: TGTGCCAGCTCATCGATTTTTCAGGGTTCCACTGAAGCTTTCTTT
CDR3 protein: CASSSIFQGSTEAFF
clone size: -
V gene: TRBV18
J gene: TRBJ1-1
D gene: -

CDR3 DNA: TGCAGCGTTGAACAGGGGATGGGCTACACCTTC
CDR3 protein: CSVEQGMGYTF
clone size: -
V gene: TRBV29-1
J gene: TRBJ1-2
D gene: -

CDR3 DNA: TGTGCCAGCAGCTTCGGCAGGGGGCGGACCATGAACACTGAAGCTTTCTTT
CDR3 protein: CASSFGRGRTMNTEAFF
clone size: -
V gene: TRBV7-8
J gene: TRBJ1-1
D gene: TRBD1

CDR3 DNA: TGCAGCGTTGAAGGGGACAACCCCTATGGCTACACCTTC
CDR3 protein: CSVEGDNPYGYTF
clone size: -
V gene: TRBV29-1
J gene: TRBJ1-2
D gene: -

CDR3 DNA: TGCGCCAGCAGCTGGGGAGGGCAGGGACATCAGCCCCAGCATTTT
CDR3 protein: CASSWGGQGHQPQHF
clone size: -
V gene: TRBV5-1
J gene: TRBJ1-5
D gene: -

CDR3 DNA: TGTGCCAGCAGCGGACTTAGGGGGCCAAGCACCGGGGAGCTGTTTTTT
CDR3 protein: CASSGLRGPSTGELFF
clone size: -
V gene: TRBV9
J gene: TRBJ2-2
D gene: TRBD1

CDR3 DNA: TGTGCCAGTAGTTTGGACAGGGGGACTGAAGCTTTCTTT
CDR3 protein: CASSLDRGTEAFF
clone size: -
V gene: TRBV19
J gene: TRBJ1-1
D gene: TRBD1

CDR3 DNA: TGTGCCATCGGTGACGGGACAGGACAATCCGATACGCAGTATTTT
CDR3 protein: CAIGDGTGQSDTQYF
clone size: -
V gene: TRBV10-3
J gene: TRBJ2-3
D gene: TRBD1

CDR3 DNA: TGTGCCAGCTCACCACCGGGTCAGGGGGGAATCTACGAGCAGTACTTC
CDR3 protein: CASSPPGQGGIYEQYF
clone size: -
V gene: TRBV18
J gene: TRBJ2-7
D gene: -

CDR3 DNA: TGTGCCAGCAGCGACCAGGCGATTGGCCAAACCGAGCAGTACTTC
CDR3 protein: CASSDQAIGQTEQYF
clone size: -
V gene: TRBV7-2
J gene: TRBJ2-7
D gene: -

CDR3 DNA: TGTGCCACCAGTGAGTTTAGCGGGGACAATGAGCAGTTCTTC
CDR3 protein: CATSEFSGDNEQFF
clone size: -
V gene: TRBV24-1
J gene: TRBJ2-1
D gene: TRBD2

CDR3 DNA: TGTGCCAGCAGTTACAGGAGGGGTGGTGAGCAGTTCTTC
CDR3 protein: CASSYRRGGEQFF
clone size: -
V gene: TRBV6-5
J gene: TRBJ2-1
D gene: -

CDR3 DNA: TGTGCCAGCAGCCAAAACCCCTCCGGGAGACAACCGTTCTTC
CDR3 protein: CASSQNPSGRQPFF
clone size: -
V gene: TRBV14
J gene: TRBJ2-1
D gene: -

CDR3 DNA: TGTGCCAGCTGGGACAGGGAACGGCTTAACTATGGCTACACCTTC
CDR3 protein: CASWDRERLNYGYTF
clone size: -
V gene: TRBV19
J gene: TRBJ1-2
D gene: TRBD1

CDR3 DNA: TGTGCCAGCAGGGGGATCGACAGGTACTATGGCTACACCTTC
CDR3 protein: CASRGIDRYYGYTF
clone size: -
V gene: TRBV7-2
J gene: TRBJ1-2
D gene: -

CDR3 DNA: TGTGCCAGCTCACCACTAGCGGGGATTATGGACACTGAAGCTTTCTTT
CDR3 protein: CASSPLAGIMDTEAFF
clone size: -
V gene: TRBV18
J gene: TRBJ1-1
D gene: -

CDR3 DNA: TGTGCCAGTAGTCCTCAAAGGGACCGGGGGGGCAATGAGCAGTTCTTC
CDR3 protein: CASSPQRDRGGNEQFF
clone size: -
V gene: TRBV19
J gene: TRBJ2-1
D gene: TRBD2

CDR3 DNA: TGCGCCAGCAGCCAAGGCAGAGTGGAGTACTCTGGAAACACCATATATTTT
CDR3 protein: CASSQGRVEYSGNTIYF
clone size: -
V gene: TRBV4-3
J gene: TRBJ1-3
D gene: -

CDR3 DNA: TGTGCCAGCAGCTTGACCGGGACAGGGGAATCTGAAGCTTTCTTT
CDR3 protein: CASSLTGTGESEAFF
clone size: -
V gene: TRBV5-6
J gene: TRBJ1-1
D gene: TRBD1

CDR3 DNA: TGTGCCAGCTCACCAATCAGCGGGACTGAAGCTTTCTTT
CDR3 protein: CASSPISGTEAFF
clone size: -
V gene: TRBV18
J gene: TRBJ1-1
D gene: -

CDR3 DNA: TGTGCCAGCAGCCAAGGATCACAGGGCTTGAATCAGCCCCAGCATTTT
CDR3 protein: CASSQGSQGLNQPQHF
clone size: -
V gene: TRBV4-2
J gene: TRBJ1-5
D gene: -

CDR3 DNA: TGTGCCAGCAGCTTGGCGGGGGGGATGGGGACCCAGTACTTC
CDR3 protein: CASSLAGGMGTQYF
clone size: -
V gene: TRBV5-6
J gene: TRBJ2-5
D gene: TRBD2

CDR3 DNA: TGTGCCAGCAGCGTGGGGCCGCTTTACGAGCAGTACTTC
CDR3 protein: CASSVGPLYEQYF
clone size: -
V gene: TRBV9
J gene: TRBJ2-7
D gene: -